Listed below are T cell receptor beta chains from one sample, sequenced in a study of blood T cell repertoires in COVID-19. Clones were sequenced by immunoSEQ multiplex PCR, and TCRdb holds only the in-frame ones, with some missing. Here the sample spans some 370,000 clones, roughly 87% being singletons. What was sequenced was PBMCs or T cells enriched from blood (not recorded which). The receptors were gathered from a woman in her forties or fifties who had recovered from COVID-19. CDR3s include the opening cysteine and the closing phenylalanine or tryptophan. The D gene is left open where the match is weak. Clone size, where shown, is once, few, many, or a class for clones that have expanded.

d_gene: NA
abundance: NA
j_gene: TRBJ2-3
v_gene: TRBV5-1
CDR3aa: CASSPTSPDTQYF
CDR3nt: TGCGCCAGCAGCCCAACTAGCCCAGATACGCAGTATTTT

d_gene: TRBD1
abundance: few
j_gene: TRBJ1-1
v_gene: TRBV27
CDR3aa: CASSFGARGLNTEAFF
CDR3nt: TGTGCCAGCAGTTTTGGGGCCAGGGGGCTGAACACTGAAGCTTTCTTT

d_gene: NA
abundance: few
j_gene: TRBJ2-7
v_gene: TRBV2
CDR3aa: CASLYTEPPYEQYF
CDR3nt: TGTGCCAGCTTATACACAGAACCACCCTACGAGCAGTACTTC

d_gene: NA
abundance: once
j_gene: TRBJ2-5
v_gene: TRBV6-5
CDR3aa: CASSYRGKETQYF
CDR3nt: TGTGCCAGCAGTTACCGGGGAAAGGAGACCCAGTACTTC

d_gene: NA
abundance: once
j_gene: TRBJ2-2
v_gene: TRBV13
CDR3aa: CASSTLGTYDGELFF
CDR3nt: TGTGCCAGCAGCACCCTCGGGACTTACGACGGGGAGCTGTTTTTT

d_gene: TRBD1
abundance: NA
j_gene: TRBJ1-2
v_gene: TRBV14
CDR3aa: CASSYPGQGFHGYTF
CDR3nt: TGTGCCAGCAGCTATCCGGGACAGGGGTTCCATGGCTACACCTTC

d_gene: NA
abundance: NA
j_gene: TRBJ1-2
v_gene: TRBV18
CDR3aa: CASSPRSSNYGYTF
CDR3nt: TGTGCCAGCTCACCACGGTCCAGTAACTATGGCTACACCTTC

d_gene: TRBD1
abundance: NA
j_gene: TRBJ1-2
v_gene: TRBV18
CDR3aa: CASSPLTGGKRDYGYTF
CDR3nt: TGTGCCAGCTCACCTTTGACAGGGGGCAAGAGGGACTATGGCTACACCTTC

d_gene: TRBD2
abundance: NA
j_gene: TRBJ2-1
v_gene: TRBV29-1
CDR3aa: CSVVGLADNEQFF
CDR3nt: TGCAGCGTTGTTGGGCTAGCGGACAATGAGCAGTTCTTC

d_gene: TRBD1
abundance: NA
j_gene: TRBJ1-1
v_gene: TRBV9
CDR3aa: CASSVGPRTGGRAEAFF
CDR3nt: TGTGCCAGCAGCGTGGGACCCAGGACAGGGGGCCGGGCTGAAGCTTTCTTT

d_gene: TRBD1
abundance: few
j_gene: TRBJ1-1
v_gene: TRBV3-1/TRBV3-2
CDR3aa: CASSQATGESEAFF
CDR3nt: TGTGCCAGCAGCCAAGCAACAGGGGAGTCCGAAGCTTTCTTT

d_gene: NA
abundance: NA
j_gene: TRBJ2-1
v_gene: TRBV6-5
CDR3aa: CASSYGAGRGNEQFF
CDR3nt: TGTGCCAGCAGTTACGGGGCCGGTAGGGGTAATGAGCAGTTCTTC

d_gene: TRBD2
abundance: NA
j_gene: TRBJ2-7
v_gene: TRBV4-1
CDR3aa: CASSQVLAGAPYEQYF
CDR3nt: TGCGCCAGCAGCCAAGTTTTAGCGGGAGCTCCCTACGAGCAGTACTTC

d_gene: TRBD1
abundance: NA
j_gene: TRBJ1-1
v_gene: TRBV3-1/TRBV3-2
CDR3aa: CASSPPGTGDLSTEAFF
CDR3nt: TGTGCCAGCAGCCCCCCCGGGACAGGAGATCTGAGCACTGAAGCTTTCTTT

d_gene: TRBD2
abundance: NA
j_gene: TRBJ2-1
v_gene: TRBV14
CDR3aa: CASSHGTSGRDPSSGTYNEQFF
CDR3nt: TGTGCCAGCAGCCATGGGACTAGCGGGAGAGACCCTTCTAGTGGAACCTACAATGAGCAGTTCTTC

d_gene: NA
abundance: NA
j_gene: TRBJ1-2
v_gene: TRBV2
CDR3aa: CASSGRPGVYGYTF
CDR3nt: TGTGCCAGCAGTGGACGACCGGGAGTATATGGCTACACCTTC

d_gene: NA
abundance: NA
j_gene: TRBJ1-2
v_gene: TRBV6-2/TRBV6-3
CDR3aa: CASSAEDSKWGGYTF
CDR3nt: TGTGCCAGCAGTGCGGAGGACAGTAAATGGGGTGGCTACACCTTC

d_gene: NA
abundance: NA
j_gene: TRBJ2-1
v_gene: TRBV14
CDR3aa: CASSRGIWEQFF
CDR3nt: TGTGCCAGCAGCCGGGGCATCTGGGAGCAGTTCTTC

d_gene: NA
abundance: once
j_gene: TRBJ1-4
v_gene: TRBV7-9
CDR3aa: CASSLRGTSDEKLFF
CDR3nt: TGTGCCAGCAGCTTAAGAGGGACATCTGATGAAAAACTGTTTTTT

d_gene: NA
abundance: NA
j_gene: TRBJ2-2
v_gene: TRBV19
CDR3aa: CASSIDPRTGELFF
CDR3nt: TGTGCCAGTAGTATAGATCCACGGACCGGGGAGCTGTTTTTT

d_gene: TRBD1
abundance: NA
j_gene: TRBJ2-3
v_gene: TRBV27
CDR3aa: CASRRTGSDTQYF
CDR3nt: TGTGCCAGCAGGCGGACAGGTTCGGATACGCAGTATTTT

d_gene: TRBD1
abundance: NA
j_gene: TRBJ2-1
v_gene: TRBV13
CDR3aa: CASSKGQGDWDEQFF
CDR3nt: TGTGCCAGCAGCAAGGGACAGGGGGATTGGGATGAGCAGTTCTTC

d_gene: TRBD1
abundance: NA
j_gene: TRBJ1-5
v_gene: TRBV2
CDR3aa: CASMPGTGYQPQHF
CDR3nt: TGTGCCAGCATGCCCGGGACAGGGTATCAGCCCCAGCATTTT

d_gene: NA
abundance: once
j_gene: TRBJ2-7
v_gene: TRBV30
CDR3aa: CAWGQRRGYEQYF
CDR3nt: TGTGCCTGGGGCCAAAGGAGGGGCTACGAGCAGTACTTC

d_gene: TRBD2
abundance: NA
j_gene: TRBJ2-3
v_gene: TRBV7-2
CDR3aa: CASSLFVGTSGTDTQYF
CDR3nt: TGTGCCAGCAGCTTATTTGTGGGGACTAGCGGCACAGATACGCAGTATTTT

d_gene: TRBD2
abundance: few
j_gene: TRBJ2-7
v_gene: TRBV7-2
CDR3aa: CASSERGPSSYEQYF
CDR3nt: TGTGCCAGCTCGGAGCGGGGTCCTTCCTCCTACGAGCAGTACTTC

d_gene: NA
abundance: NA
j_gene: TRBJ1-2
v_gene: TRBV7-2
CDR3aa: CASSLAGGVYGYTF
CDR3nt: TGTGCCAGCAGCTTAGCAGGGGGAGTGTATGGCTACACCTTC

d_gene: TRBD2
abundance: NA
j_gene: TRBJ2-1
v_gene: TRBV19
CDR3aa: CASRTGTSGNNEQFF
CDR3nt: TGTGCCAGCCGGACCGGGACTAGCGGAAACAATGAGCAGTTCTTC

d_gene: NA
abundance: once
j_gene: TRBJ1-2
v_gene: TRBV7-2
CDR3aa: CASSLTGDYGYTF
CDR3nt: TGTGCCAGCAGCTTAACAGGAGACTATGGCTACACCTTC